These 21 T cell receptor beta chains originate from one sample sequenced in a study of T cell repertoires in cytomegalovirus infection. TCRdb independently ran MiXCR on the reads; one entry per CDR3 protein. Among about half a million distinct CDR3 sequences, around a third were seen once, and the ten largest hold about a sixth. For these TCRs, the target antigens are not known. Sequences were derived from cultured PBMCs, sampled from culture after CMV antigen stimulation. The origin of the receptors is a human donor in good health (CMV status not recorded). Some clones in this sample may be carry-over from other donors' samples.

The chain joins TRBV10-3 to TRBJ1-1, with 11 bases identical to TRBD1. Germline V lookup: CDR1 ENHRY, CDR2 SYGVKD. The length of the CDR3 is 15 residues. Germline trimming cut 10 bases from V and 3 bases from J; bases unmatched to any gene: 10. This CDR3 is CASGTGGARDTEAFF. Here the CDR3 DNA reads TGTGCCAGTGGGACAGGGGGGGCTCGGGACACTGAAGCTTTCTTT.

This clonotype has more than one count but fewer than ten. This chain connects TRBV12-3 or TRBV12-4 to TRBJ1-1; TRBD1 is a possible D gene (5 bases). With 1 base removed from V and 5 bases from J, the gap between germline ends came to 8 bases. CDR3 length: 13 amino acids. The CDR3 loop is CASSLVDRTEAFF. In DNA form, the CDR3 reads TGTGCCAGCAGTTTAGTCGACAGAACTGAAGCTTTCTTT.

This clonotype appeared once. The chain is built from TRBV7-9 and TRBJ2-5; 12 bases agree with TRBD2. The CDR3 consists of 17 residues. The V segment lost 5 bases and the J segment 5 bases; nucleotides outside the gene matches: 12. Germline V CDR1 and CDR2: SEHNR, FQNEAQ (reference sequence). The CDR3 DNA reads TGTGCCAGCAGCCCCGTGCCTAGCGGGAGGGCCGGGGAGACCCAGTACTTC. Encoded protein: CASSPVPSGRAGETQYF.

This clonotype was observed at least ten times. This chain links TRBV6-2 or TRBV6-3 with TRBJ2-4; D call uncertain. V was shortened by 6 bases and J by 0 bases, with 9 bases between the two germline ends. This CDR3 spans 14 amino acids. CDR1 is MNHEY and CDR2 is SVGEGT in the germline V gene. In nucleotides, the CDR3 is TGTGCCAGCAGAGACGCGTTAGCCAAAAACATTCAGTACTTC. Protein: CASRDALAKNIQYF.

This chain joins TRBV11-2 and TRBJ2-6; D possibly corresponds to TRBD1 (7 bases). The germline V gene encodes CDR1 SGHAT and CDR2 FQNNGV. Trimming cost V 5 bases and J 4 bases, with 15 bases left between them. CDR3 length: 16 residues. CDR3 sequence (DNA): TGTGCCAGCAGCCCGGGCGGGACAGCAGGGGCCAACGTCCTGACTTTC. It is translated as CASSPGGTAGANVLTF.

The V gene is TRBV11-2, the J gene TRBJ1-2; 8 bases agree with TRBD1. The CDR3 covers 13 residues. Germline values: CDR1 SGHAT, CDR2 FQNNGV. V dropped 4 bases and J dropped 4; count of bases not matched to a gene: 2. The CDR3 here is CASSSTGVYGYTF. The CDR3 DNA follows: TGTGCCAGCAGCTCGACAGGGGTCTATGGCTACACCTTC.

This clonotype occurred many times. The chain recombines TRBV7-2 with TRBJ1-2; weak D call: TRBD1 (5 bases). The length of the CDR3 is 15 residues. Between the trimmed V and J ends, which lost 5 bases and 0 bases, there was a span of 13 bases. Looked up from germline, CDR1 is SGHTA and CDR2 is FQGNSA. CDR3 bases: TGTGCCAGCAGCGCGTCAGTGGGGGCTAACTATGGCTACACCTTC. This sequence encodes CASSASVGANYGYTF. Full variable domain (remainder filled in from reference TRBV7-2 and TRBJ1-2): GAGVSQSPSNKVTEKGKDVELRCDPISGHTALYWYRQSLGQGLEFLIYFQGNSAPDKSGLPSDRFSAERTGGSVSTLTIQRTQQEDSAVYLCASSASVGANYGYTFGSGTRLTVV.

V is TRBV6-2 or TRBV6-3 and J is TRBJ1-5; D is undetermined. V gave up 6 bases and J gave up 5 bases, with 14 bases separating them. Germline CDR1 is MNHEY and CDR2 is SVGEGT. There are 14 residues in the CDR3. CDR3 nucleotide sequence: TGTGCCAGCAGCAGGCCGTGGCGAGATCAGCCCCAGCATTTT. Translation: CASSRPWRDQPQHF.

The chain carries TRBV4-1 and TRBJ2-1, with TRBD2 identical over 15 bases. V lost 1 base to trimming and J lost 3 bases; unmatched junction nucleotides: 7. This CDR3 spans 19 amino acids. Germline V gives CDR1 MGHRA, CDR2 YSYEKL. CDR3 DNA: TGCGCCAGCAGCCAAGCCGGGACTAGCGGGAGGCTATACTACAATGAGCAGTTCTTC. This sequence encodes CASSQAGTSGRLYYNEQFF.

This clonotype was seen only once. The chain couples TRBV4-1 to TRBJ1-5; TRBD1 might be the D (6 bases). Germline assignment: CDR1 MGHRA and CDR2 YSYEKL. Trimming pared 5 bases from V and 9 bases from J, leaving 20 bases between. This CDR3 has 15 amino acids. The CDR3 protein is CASSAEKGGQMPQHF. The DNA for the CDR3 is TGCGCCAGCAGCGCCGAAAAGGGGGGTCAAATGCCCCAGCATTTT.

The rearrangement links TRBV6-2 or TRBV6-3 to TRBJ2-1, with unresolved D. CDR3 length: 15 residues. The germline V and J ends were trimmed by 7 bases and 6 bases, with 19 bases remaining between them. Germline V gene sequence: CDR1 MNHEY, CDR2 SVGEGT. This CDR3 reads CASIRAGPFFNEQFF. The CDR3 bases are TGTGCCAGCATAAGGGCTGGACCCTTCTTCAATGAGCAGTTCTTC.

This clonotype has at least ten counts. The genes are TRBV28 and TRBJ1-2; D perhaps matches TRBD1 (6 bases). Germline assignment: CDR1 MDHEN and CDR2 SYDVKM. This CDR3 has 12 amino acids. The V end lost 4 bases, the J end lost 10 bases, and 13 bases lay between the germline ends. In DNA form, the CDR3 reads TGTGCCAGCAGTTCAGGGGTTTGGGACTACACCTTC. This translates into CASSSGVWDYTF.

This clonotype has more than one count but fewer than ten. Written as DNA, the CDR3 is TGTGCCAGCAATCAGGGGAACACCGGGGAGCTGTTTTTT. Translating it yields CASNQGNTGELFF. V usage is TRBV2 and J usage is TRBJ2-2; possibly TRBD1 for D (5 bases). The V end was cut by 7 bases, the J end by 1 base, with 7 bases between. CDR1 and CDR2 (germline): SNHLY, FYNNEI. The CDR3 is 13 amino acids.

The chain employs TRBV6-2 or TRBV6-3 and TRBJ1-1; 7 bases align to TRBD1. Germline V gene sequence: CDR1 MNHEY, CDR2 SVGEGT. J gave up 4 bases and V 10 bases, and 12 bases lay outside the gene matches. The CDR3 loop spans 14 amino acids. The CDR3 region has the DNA TGTGCCACCAGAAGGGGGCAAGGGACCACTGAAGCTTTCTTT. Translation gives CATRRGQGTTEAFF.

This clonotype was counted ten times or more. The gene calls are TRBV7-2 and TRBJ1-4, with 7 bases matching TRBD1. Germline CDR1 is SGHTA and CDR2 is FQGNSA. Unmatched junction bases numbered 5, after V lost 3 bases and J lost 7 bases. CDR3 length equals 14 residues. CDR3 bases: TGTGCCAGCAGCTTCGGGACAGTTGGTGAAAAACTGTTTTTT. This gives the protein CASSFGTVGEKLFF.

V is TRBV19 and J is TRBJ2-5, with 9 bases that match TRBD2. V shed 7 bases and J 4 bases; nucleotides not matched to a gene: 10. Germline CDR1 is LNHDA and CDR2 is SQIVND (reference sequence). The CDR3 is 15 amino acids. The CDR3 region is CASTFSGRPIETQYF. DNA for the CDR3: TGTGCCAGTACCTTTAGCGGGAGACCGATAGAGACCCAGTACTTC. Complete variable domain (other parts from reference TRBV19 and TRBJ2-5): DGGITQSPKYLFRKEGQNVTLSCEQNLNHDAMYWYRQDPGQGLRLIYYSQIVNDFQKGDIAEGYSVSREKKESFPLTVTSAQKNPTAFYLCASTFSGRPIETQYFGPGTRLLVL.

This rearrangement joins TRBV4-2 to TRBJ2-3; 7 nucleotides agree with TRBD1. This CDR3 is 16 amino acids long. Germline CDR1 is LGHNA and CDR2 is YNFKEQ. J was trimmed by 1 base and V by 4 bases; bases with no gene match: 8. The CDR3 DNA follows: TGTGCCAGCAGCCCCGGGACAGCCCCAGGCACAGATACGCAGTATTTT. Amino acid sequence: CASSPGTAPGTDTQYF.

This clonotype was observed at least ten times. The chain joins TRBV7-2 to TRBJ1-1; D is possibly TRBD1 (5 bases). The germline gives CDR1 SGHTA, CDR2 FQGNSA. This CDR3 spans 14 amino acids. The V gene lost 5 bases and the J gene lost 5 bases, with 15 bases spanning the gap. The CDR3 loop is CASSHGTQRTEAFF. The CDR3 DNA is TGTGCCAGCAGCCACGGGACCCAGAGGACTGAAGCTTTCTTT.

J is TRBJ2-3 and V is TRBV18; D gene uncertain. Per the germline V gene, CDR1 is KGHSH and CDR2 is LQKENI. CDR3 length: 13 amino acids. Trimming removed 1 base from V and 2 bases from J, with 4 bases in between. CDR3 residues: CASSPLDTDTQYF. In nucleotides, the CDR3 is TGTGCCAGCTCACCACTGGACACAGATACGCAGTATTTT.

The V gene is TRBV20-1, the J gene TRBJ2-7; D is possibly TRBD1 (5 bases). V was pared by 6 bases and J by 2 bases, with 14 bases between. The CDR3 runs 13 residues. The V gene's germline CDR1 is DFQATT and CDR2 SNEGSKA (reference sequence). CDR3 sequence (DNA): TGCAGTGCCTGGGGCAGGTCGGCCTACGAGCAGTACTTC. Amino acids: CSAWGRSAYEQYF.

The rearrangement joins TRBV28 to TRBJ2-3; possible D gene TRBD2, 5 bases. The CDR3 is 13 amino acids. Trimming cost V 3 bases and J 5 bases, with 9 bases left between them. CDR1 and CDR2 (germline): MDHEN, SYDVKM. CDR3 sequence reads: CASSFSGRDTQYF. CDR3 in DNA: TGTGCCAGCAGTTTCTCGGGGAGAGATACGCAGTATTTT.